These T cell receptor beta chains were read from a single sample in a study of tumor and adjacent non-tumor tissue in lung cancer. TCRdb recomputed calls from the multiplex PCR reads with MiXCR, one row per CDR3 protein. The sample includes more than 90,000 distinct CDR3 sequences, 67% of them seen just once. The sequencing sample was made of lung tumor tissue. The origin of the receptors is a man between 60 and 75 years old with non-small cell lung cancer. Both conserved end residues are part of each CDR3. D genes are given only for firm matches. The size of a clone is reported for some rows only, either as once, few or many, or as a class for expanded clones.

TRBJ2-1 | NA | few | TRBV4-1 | CVSSQEDSTYNEQFF | TGCGTCAGTAGCCAAGAGGACAGCACCTACAATGAGCAGTTCTTC
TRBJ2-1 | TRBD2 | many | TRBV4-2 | CASSQALAGETYNEQFF | TGTGCCAGCAGCCAGGCCCTAGCGGGAGAGACCTACAATGAGCAGTTCTTC
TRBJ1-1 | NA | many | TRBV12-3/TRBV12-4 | CASSLQGGTEAFF | TGTGCCAGCAGTTTACAAGGGGGCACTGAAGCTTTCTTT
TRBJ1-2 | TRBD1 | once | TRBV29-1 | CSAETGPNCGYTF | TGTAGCGCTGAGACAGGGCCGAACTGTGGCTACACCTTC
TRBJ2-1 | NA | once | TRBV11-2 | CASSPHQGLGDEQSF | TGTGCCAGCAGCCCGCACCAGGGGTTGGGGGATGAGCAGTCCTTC
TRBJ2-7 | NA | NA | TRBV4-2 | CANSQVISETYEQYF | TGTGCCAACAGCCAAGTCATCAGTGAGACCTACGAGCAGTACTTC
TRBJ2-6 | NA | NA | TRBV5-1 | CASSVDPSSGVNVLTF | TGCGCCAGCAGCGTAGACCCAAGCTCTGGGGTCAACGTCCTGACTTTC
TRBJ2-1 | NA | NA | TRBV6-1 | CVSSVDHPSSYNGQFF | TGTGTCAGCAGTGTAGACCATCCTAGCTCCTACAATGGGCAGTTCTTC
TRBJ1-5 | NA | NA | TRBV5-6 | CASSPGRLQPQHF | TGTGCCAGCAGCCCCGGACGGCTTCAGCCCCAGCATTTT
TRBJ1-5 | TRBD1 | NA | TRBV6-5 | CVRRRDRGTNQPQHF | TGTGTCAGAAGAAGGGACAGGGGCACTAATCAGCCCCAGCATTTT
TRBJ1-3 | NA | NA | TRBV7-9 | CTSSLGAGNTIYF | TGTACCAGCAGCTTAGGTGCCGGAAACACAATATATTTT
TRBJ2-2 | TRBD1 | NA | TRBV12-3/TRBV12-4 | CDSRDSGETGELFF | TGTGACAGCCGGGACAGTGGGGAAACCGGGGAGCTGTTTTTT
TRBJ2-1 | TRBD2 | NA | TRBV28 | CASSHRVMRGSNEQFF | TGTGCCAGCAGCCACCGAGTCATGCGGGGGAGCAATGAGCAGTTCTTC
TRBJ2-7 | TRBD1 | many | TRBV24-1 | CATSRGTGRQYF | TGTGCCACCAGCCGCGGGACAGGGAGGCAGTACTTC
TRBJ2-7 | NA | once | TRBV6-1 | CASSSGALGSYEQYF | TGTGCCAGCAGTTCTGGGGCATTAGGCTCCTACGAGCAATACTTC
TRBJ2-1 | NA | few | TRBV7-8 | CASSRSRYNEQFF | TGTGCCAGCAGCCGCTCACGCTACAATGAGCAGTTCTTT
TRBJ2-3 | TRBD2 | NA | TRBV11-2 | CASSLGGGITDTQYF | TGTGCCAGCAGCTTAGGGGGAGGGATCACAGATACGCAGTATTTT
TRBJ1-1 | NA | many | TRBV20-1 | CSARASRGGNTEAFF | TGCAGTGCTAGAGCTTCTCGGGGGGGGAACACTGAAGCTTTCTTT
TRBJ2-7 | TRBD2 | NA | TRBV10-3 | CAISLAGVREQYF | TGTGCCATCAGTTTAGCGGGAGTTCGGGAGCAGTACTTC